Presented here are 14 T cell receptor beta chains from one specimen sequenced in a study of blood T cell repertoires in COVID-19. This table comes from immunoSEQ multiplex PCR, and its TCRdb copy is limited to in-frame clones, with some not included. The sample lists around 80,000 clones, about 70% seen once, with about 5.7% in the top ten. The specimen sequenced was peripheral blood. These TCRs come from a man between 50 and 59 years old with active or convalescent COVID-19.

This chain uses TRBV30 with TRBJ2-1; 9 bases match TRBD2. Trimming cost V 0 bases and J 6 bases; bases outside gene matches: 6. The CDR3 loop spans 15 amino acids. The germline gives CDR1 GTSNPN, CDR2 SVGIG (reference sequence). The CDR3: CAWSVGSLAGNEQFF. CDR3 DNA: TGTGCCTGGAGTGTAGGCTCACTAGCGGGCAATGAGCAGTTCTTC.

This clone was recorded only once. The chain uses TRBV21-1 and TRBJ1-4; TRBD1 is taken as the D call from the table, unchecked against the DNA. TRBV21-1 is a listed pseudogene. This CDR3 has 20 residues. Written as DNA, the CDR3 is TGTGCCAGCAGCAAAGATGGCTATCGATTTCCGGGACAGAAGAATGAAAAACTGTTTTTT. As protein: CASSKDGYRFPGQKNEKLFF.

A note on this clone: A junction end diverges from the germline sequence, so it may reflect a read error. The gene calls are TRBV11-1 and TRBJ2-5; D not certain. This CDR3 has 13 residues. From germline, CDR1 is SGHAT and CDR2 FQDESV (reference sequence). CDR3 sequence: CASSFAGQGTQYF. CDR3 nucleotides: TGTGCCAGCAGCTTTGCAGGCCAAGGGACCCAGTACTTC.

This clone was counted a few times. This chain joins TRBV5-6 and TRBJ1-2; the match to TRBD1 covers 8 bases. The CDR3 sequence is 12 residues long. Germline trimming cut 3 bases from V and 11 bases from J; bases unmatched to any gene: 6. Germline V gives CDR1 SGHDT, CDR2 YYEEEE. The CDR3 here is CASSSRDRWYTF. The CDR3 DNA reads as TGTGCCAGCAGCTCCAGGGACAGGTGGTACACCTTC.

CDR3 coding DNA: TGTGCCAGTAGTGGGGGGTTGGGAGATACGCAGTATTTT. Translation gives CASSGGLGDTQYF. V is TRBV19 and J is TRBJ2-3, with D tentatively TRBD2 (6 bases). Per the germline V gene, CDR1 is LNHDA and CDR2 is SQIVND (reference sequence). The CDR3 consists of 13 residues. The V gene lost 5 bases and the J gene lost 5 bases, with 11 bases spanning the gap.

The gene calls are TRBV27 and TRBJ1-6; the D gene is possibly TRBD1 (5 bases). Trimming pared 5 bases from V and 2 bases from J, leaving 13 bases between. Per the germline V gene, CDR1 is MNHEY and CDR2 is SMNVEV (reference sequence). This CDR3 is built from 16 residues. The DNA for the CDR3 is TGTGCCAGCAGTCCCCGACAGAGTACCTATAATTCACCCCTCCACTTT. Translation gives CASSPRQSTYNSPLHF.

The V gene is TRBV11-2, the J gene TRBJ1-1, with D maybe TRBD1 (6 bases). The V gene lost 1 base and the J gene lost 5 bases, with 14 bases spanning the gap. Germline assignment: CDR1 SGHAT and CDR2 FQNNGV. The CDR3 runs 15 residues. CDR3 in DNA: TGTGCCAGCAGCTTAGTAACAGGGACGAGTACTGAAGCTTTCTTT. It yields the protein CASSLVTGTSTEAFF.

The V and J genes are TRBV4-3 and TRBJ2-5; 7 bases are shared with TRBD2. The CDR3 runs 17 residues. Germline assignment: CDR1 LGHNA and CDR2 YSLEER. The V and J ends lost 0 bases and 5 bases, in that order; junction bases with no gene match: 12. CDR3 in DNA: TGCGCCAGCAGCCAAGATCGCGGGGGAGAGGGGTTCGAGACCCAGTACTTC. Residues: CASSQDRGGEGFETQYF.

The chain combines TRBV12-3 or TRBV12-4 with TRBJ1-3; D is unresolved. V was pared by 3 bases and J by 4 bases, with 4 bases between. This CDR3 has 12 residues. The DNA for the CDR3 is TGTGCCAGCAGTTTTGAGGGAAACACCATATATTTT. It yields the protein CASSFEGNTIYF.

The rearrangement joins TRBV6-5 to TRBJ2-2; the D gene is possibly TRBD2 (6 bases). Trimming stripped 5 bases from V and 4 bases from J, with 14 bases between. Germline assignment: CDR1 MNHEY and CDR2 SVGAGI. This CDR3 region has 15 residues. CDR3 region: CASSRDSPFTGELFF. The CDR3 DNA follows: TGTGCCAGCAGTAGGGACTCCCCGTTCACCGGGGAGCTGTTTTTT.

This clone has only one observation. J is TRBJ1-4 and V is TRBV7-9; 9 bases agree with TRBD1. After removal of 4 bases from V and 6 bases from J, the junction contained 3 bases not matched to a gene. This CDR3 has 14 amino acids. CDR1 and CDR2 (germline): SEHNR, FQNEAQ (reference sequence). Here the CDR3 DNA reads TGTGCCAGCAGCTCGACAGGGGGTGATGAAAAACTGTTTTTT. Translating gives CASSSTGGDEKLFF.

The chain has TRBV3-1 (or the pseudogene TRBV3-2) and TRBJ1-4, with D perhaps matching TRBD1 (6 bases). V lost 4 bases, J lost 8 bases, and 8 bases lay in between. Germline CDR1 and CDR2: LGHDT and YNNKEL (reference sequence). The CDR3 length is 12 residues. In DNA, the CDR3 is TGTGCCAGCAGCCCACAGGGAGAAAAACTGTTTTTT. Protein product: CASSPQGEKLFF.

The V gene is TRBV3-1 (or the pseudogene TRBV3-2), the J gene TRBJ1-5, with a possible D match to TRBD1 (5 bases). CDR1 is LGHDT and CDR2 is YNNKEL in the germline V gene (reference sequence). V was cut by 5 bases and J by 7 bases, with 12 bases left in between. The CDR3 covers 13 residues. CDR3 sequence (DNA): TGTGCCAGCAGCGCCCAGGGATCCCAGCCCCAGCATTTT. It specifies CASSAQGSQPQHF.

The chain joins TRBV11-2 to TRBJ2-2, with TRBD1 as a possible D gene (6 bases). V lost 5 bases to trimming and J lost 1 base, with 14 bases between them. Germline assignment: CDR1 SGHAT and CDR2 FQNNGV. This CDR3 region has 16 residues. CDR3: CASSAPRGGNTGELFF. CDR3 nucleotides: TGTGCCAGCAGCGCCCCGAGAGGGGGGAACACCGGGGAGCTGTTTTTT.